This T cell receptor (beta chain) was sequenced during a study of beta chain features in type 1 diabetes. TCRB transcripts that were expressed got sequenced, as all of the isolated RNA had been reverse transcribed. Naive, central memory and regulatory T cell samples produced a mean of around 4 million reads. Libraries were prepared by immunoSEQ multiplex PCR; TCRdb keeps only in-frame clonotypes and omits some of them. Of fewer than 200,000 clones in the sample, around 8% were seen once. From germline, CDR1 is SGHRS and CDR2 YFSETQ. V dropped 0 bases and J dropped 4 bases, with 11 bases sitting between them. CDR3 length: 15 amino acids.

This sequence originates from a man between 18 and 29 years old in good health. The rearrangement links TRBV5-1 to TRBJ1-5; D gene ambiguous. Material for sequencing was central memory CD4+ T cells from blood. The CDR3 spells CASSLVLGGNQPQHF. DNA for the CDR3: TGCGCCAGCAGCTTGGTGTTAGGCGGAAATCAGCCCCAGCATTTT. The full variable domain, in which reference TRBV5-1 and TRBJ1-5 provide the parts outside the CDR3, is KAGVTQTPRYLIKTRGQQVTLSCSPISGHRSVSWYQQTPGQGLQFLFEYFSETQRNKGNFPGRFSGRQFSNSRSEMNVSTLELGDSALYLCASSLVLGGNQPQHFGDGTRLSIL.